This entry lists 25 T cell receptor beta chains sequenced from one sample in a study of control samples from healthy donors and cancer patients. Profiling relied on immunoSEQ multiplex PCR, and the TCRdb table lists in-frame clones only, not all of them. The sample lists some 45,000 clones; roughly 85% were seen once. Sequencing input: blood. Receptors originate from a man in his 60s in good health.

This clone has a handful of counts. V gene TRBV7-2 combines with J gene TRBJ2-1, with 8 bases aligning to TRBD2. CDR1 and CDR2 from the germline V gene are SGHTA and FQGNSA. The junction had 8 bases not matched to a gene; V was cut back by 1 base and J by 6 bases. This CDR3 comprises 16 residues. The CDR3, as DNA: TGTGCCAGCAGCTTAGGGGCGGGGGGCACGGCCAATGAGCAGTTCTTC. Translation gives CASSLGAGGTANEQFF.

The CDR3 nucleotides read TGTGCCACAAAAGGGGGGGGCACCGGGGAGCTGTTTTTT. Its translation: CATKGGGTGELFF. V is TRBV25-1 and J is TRBJ2-2, with a possible D match to TRBD2 (7 bases). Germline CDR1 is MGHDK and CDR2 is SYGVNS. This CDR3 spans 13 amino acids. V lost 10 bases, J lost 4 bases, and 13 bases lay in between.

The V call is TRBV27, the J call TRBJ2-1; 8 nucleotides align to TRBD2. Germline-derived CDR1 and CDR2 are MNHEY and SMNVEV (reference sequence). The CDR3 spans 16 residues. Losses at the gene ends were 6 bases for V and 7 bases for J; bases not matched to a gene: 14. CDR3 in amino acids: CASSGWAGGGINEQFF. The CDR3 bases are TGTGCCAGCAGCGGATGGGCGGGGGGAGGAATAAATGAGCAGTTCTTC.

This clone was counted between two and nine times. CDR3 protein: CASSYSSGGRKQETQYF. The CDR3 coding sequence is TGTGCCAGCAGTTACTCAAGCGGGGGGCGCAAACAAGAGACCCAGTACTTC. This chain joins TRBV6-2 or TRBV6-3 and TRBJ2-5, with 9 nucleotides matching TRBD2. CDR3 length: 17 residues. J lost 2 bases, V lost 0 bases, and 7 bases had no gene match. CDR1 is MNHEY and CDR2 is SVGEGT in the germline V gene.

The chain links TRBV7-2 to TRBJ2-3; D call uncertain. Trimming removed 0 bases from V and 7 bases from J, with 17 bases in between. The CDR3 totals 16 residues. Germline lookup yields CDR1 SGHTA and CDR2 FQGNSA. The CDR3 coding sequence is TGTGCCAGCAGCTTAGCCCCTGGCCCCCTGGGAAATACGCAGTATTTT. The encoded protein is CASSLAPGPLGNTQYF.

CDR3 amino acids: CASSPRVWQTSGGLTDTQYF. The CDR3 region has the DNA TGTGCCAGCAGCCCCCGTGTATGGCAAACTAGCGGGGGCCTCACAGATACGCAGTATTTT. The chain combines TRBV9 with TRBJ2-3; 11 nucleotides align to TRBD2. Trimming removed 4 bases from V and 2 bases from J; junction bases left unmatched: 18. Germline V CDR1 and CDR2: SGDLS, YYNGEE. The CDR3 sequence is 20 residues long.

The chain is built from TRBV5-1 and TRBJ2-7, with D possibly being TRBD2 (6 bases). Germline CDR1 and CDR2: SGHRS and YFSETQ. V gave up 2 bases and J gave up 7 bases, with 10 bases separating them. The CDR3 length is 12 residues. The CDR3 DNA is TGCGCCAGCAGCTTCTCTGCGGGGGAGCAGTACTTC. Its translation is CASSFSAGEQYF.

The rearrangement links TRBV28 to TRBJ1-1; 9 bases map to TRBD1. Germline V gene data show CDR1 as MDHEN and CDR2 as SYDVKM. The trim removed 9 bases at V and 5 bases at J, leaving 16 bases unmatched. The CDR3 is 16 amino acids. CDR3 bases: TGTGCCAGTCCGAGCCGGGACAGGGAATTAGGTACTGAAGCTTTCTTT. Encoded protein: CASPSRDRELGTEAFF.

V is TRBV15 and J is TRBJ1-5; 8 bases are a match to TRBD1. Germline V CDR1 and CDR2: LNHNV, YYDKDF (reference sequence). Trimming cost V 5 bases and J 2 bases; bases outside gene matches: 11. There are 17 residues in the CDR3. The CDR3 here is CATSGYGTGGRNQPQHF. CDR3 sequence (DNA): TGTGCCACCAGCGGATACGGGACAGGCGGCCGCAATCAGCCCCAGCATTTT.

This CDR3 reads CASSIRRGNEKLFF. In DNA form, the CDR3 reads TGTGCCAGTAGTATTCGGCGAGGGAATGAAAAACTGTTTTTT. The chain recombines TRBV19 with TRBJ1-4; the D is unclear. Deletions cut 3 bases from V and 5 bases from J, with 10 bases between. The germline V gene encodes CDR1 LNHDA and CDR2 SQIVND (reference sequence). This CDR3 has 14 amino acids.

This clone was counted once. This CDR3 reads CAISESTETQYF. CDR3 nucleotides: TGTGCCATCAGTGAGTCGACCGAGACCCAGTACTTC. V is TRBV10-3 and J is TRBJ2-5, with D uncertain. V lost 0 bases to trimming and J lost 5 bases, with 4 bases between them. CDR1 is ENHRY and CDR2 is SYGVKD in the germline V gene. The CDR3 consists of 12 residues.

CDR3 in amino acids: CACSNRGNSPLHF. The CDR3 DNA reads TGTGCCTGCTCAAACAGGGGGAATTCACCCCTCCACTTT. The chain links TRBV30 to TRBJ1-6; 8 nucleotides align to TRBD1. V gave up 6 bases and J gave up 7 bases; unmatched junction bases: 5. This CDR3 contains 13 residues. CDR1 is GTSNPN and CDR2 is SVGIG in the germline V gene (reference sequence).

V and J are TRBV27 and TRBJ1-1; 8 nucleotides line up with TRBD1. The trim removed 4 bases at V and 11 bases at J, leaving 12 bases unmatched. Germline loops: CDR1 MNHEY, CDR2 SMNVEV (reference sequence). The CDR3 sequence is 14 residues long. In DNA form, the CDR3 reads TGTGCCAGCAGTTCCCGACAGGGGTCTTTCGCGGCTTTCTTT. Its translation is CASSSRQGSFAAFF.

The chain is built from TRBV7-2 and TRBJ2-5; no definite D call. Germline assignment: CDR1 SGHTA and CDR2 FQGNSA. Trimming pared 5 bases from V and 5 bases from J, leaving 9 bases between. CDR3 length: 12 amino acids. CDR3 protein: CASSLPLETQYF. CDR3 nucleotides: TGTGCCAGCAGCCTCCCCCTGGAGACCCAGTACTTC.

V is TRBV7-8 and J is TRBJ2-5, with D unresolved. Trimming shortened V by 7 bases and J by 0 bases, and 18 bases separated the two germline ends. This CDR3 is 16 amino acids long. Germline-derived CDR1 and CDR2 are SGHVS and FQNEAQ. CDR3 amino acids: CASTPLRTMYQETQYF. The CDR3 bases are TGTGCCAGCACCCCCCTGAGGACGATGTACCAAGAGACCCAGTACTTC.

The chain employs TRBV3-1 (or the pseudogene TRBV3-2) and TRBJ1-2; D perhaps matches TRBD1 (5 bases). The length of the CDR3 is 13 residues. Germline V lookup: CDR1 LGHDT, CDR2 YNNKEL (reference sequence). V was shortened by 4 bases and J by 4 bases, with 10 bases between the two germline ends. The CDR3 coding sequence is TGTGCCAGCAGCCGCGACAGTATCTATGGCTACACCTTC. It is translated as CASSRDSIYGYTF.

This rearrangement joins TRBV19 to TRBJ2-3; D remains ambiguous. V lost 2 bases, J lost 4 bases, and 7 bases lay in between. CDR1 is LNHDA and CDR2 is SQIVND in the germline V gene (reference sequence). The CDR3 is 13 amino acids. CDR3 sequence (DNA): TGTGCCAGTAGTATAAGAGGTCCAGATACGCAGTATTTT. Protein sequence: CASSIRGPDTQYF. The entire variable domain, with the rest obtained from reference TRBV19 and TRBJ2-3, is as follows: DGGITQSPKYLFRKEGQNVTLSCEQNLNHDAMYWYRQDPGQGLRLIYYSQIVNDFQKGDIAEGYSVSREKKESFPLTVTSAQKNPTAFYLCASSIRGPDTQYFGPGTRLTVL.

V gene TRBV29-1 combines with J gene TRBJ2-6; D remains unclear. V was cut by 4 bases and J by 3 bases, with 7 bases left in between. Per germline, CDR1 SQVTM and CDR2 ANQGSEA. CDR3 size: 13 residues. The CDR3 is CSVGVYGANVLTF. CDR3 bases: TGCAGCGTTGGGGTTTATGGGGCCAACGTCCTGACTTTC. The full variable domain, rest sourced from reference TRBV29-1 and TRBJ2-6, is SAVISQKPSRDICQRGTSLTIQCQVDSQVTMMFWYRQQPGQSLTLIATANQGSEATYESGFVIDKFPISRPNLTFSTLTVSNMSPEDSSIYLCSVGVYGANVLTFGAGSRLTVL.

The chain joins TRBV4-1 to TRBJ2-1; 13 bases map to TRBD2. In germline, CDR1 is MGHRA, CDR2 YSYEKL. The CDR3 loop spans 17 amino acids. V shed 0 bases, J shed 6 bases, and the junction held 5 bases outside the gene matches. CDR3 sequence reads: CASSQDFRTSGGNEQFF. The DNA for the CDR3 is TGCGCCAGCAGCCAAGATTTTCGGACTAGCGGGGGCAATGAGCAGTTCTTC.

CDR3 coding DNA: TGTGCCAGCAAGTTAGGACCCTCTGGAAACACCATATATTTT. Its protein product is CASKLGPSGNTIYF. The V call is TRBV7-2, the J call TRBJ1-3; the D is unclear. The V end was cut by 7 bases, the J end by 0 bases, with 10 bases between. CDR1 and CDR2 (germline): SGHTA, FQGNSA. The CDR3 consists of 14 residues.

The chain employs TRBV29-1 and TRBJ1-1; 7 bases align to TRBD1. The V gene's germline CDR1 is SQVTM and CDR2 ANQGSEA. The CDR3 loop spans 12 amino acids. J was trimmed by 3 bases and V by 6 bases; bases with no gene match: 4. The chain's CDR3 is CSVDRTHTEAFF. CDR3 nucleotides: TGCAGCGTGGACAGGACGCACACTGAAGCTTTCTTT.

This rearrangement joins TRBV4-3 to TRBJ1-5; 7 bases fit TRBD1. CDR3 length: 14 residues. The germline CDR1 and CDR2 sequences are LGHNA and YSLEER. V shed 6 bases, J shed 4 bases, and the junction held 6 bases outside the gene matches. The CDR3 coding sequence is TGCGCCAGCAGTTCCGGGACAGTTAATCAGCCCCAGCATTTT. This translates into CASSSGTVNQPQHF.

This clone was recorded a few times. The chain has TRBV6-5 and TRBJ1-3, with 7 positions matching TRBD1. The CDR3 contains 14 residues. CDR1 and CDR2 from the germline V gene are MNHEY and SVGAGI. V trimming: 6 bases; J trimming: 4 bases; junction bases outside the gene matches: 6. The CDR3 loop is CASSRQGDGNTIYF. The DNA of the CDR3 is TGTGCCAGCAGCCGACAGGGTGACGGAAACACCATATATTTT.

As concerns this clone: Compared with germline, one end of the junction differs, possibly owing to a read error. The chain couples TRBV15 to TRBJ2-7; D uncertain. Germline values: CDR1 LNHNV, CDR2 YYDKDF (reference sequence). CDR3 length: 13 residues. The CDR3 sequence: CATSRDPSDEQYF. In DNA form, the CDR3 reads TGTGCCACCAGCAGAGATCCCTCCGACGAGCAGTACTTC. The full variable domain, with the rest looked up from reference TRBV15 and TRBJ2-7, is DAMVIQNPRYQVTQFGKPVTLSCSQTLNHNVMYWYQQKSSQAPKLLFHYYDKDFNNEADTPDNFQSRRPNTSFCFLDIRSPGLGDTAMYLCATSRDPSDEQYFGPGTRLTVT.

The CDR3 loop is CASSEAREAFF. The CDR3 region has the DNA TGTGCCAGCAGTGAAGCGCGTGAAGCTTTCTTT. The rearrangement uses TRBV6-1 and TRBJ1-1; unclear D gene. Trimming removed 0 bases from V and 7 bases from J, with 3 bases in between. Looked up from germline, CDR1 is MNHNS and CDR2 is SASEGT. The CDR3 spans 11 residues.